The T cell receptor beta chain under discussion was sequenced for a study of cytomegalovirus exposure and HLA in healthy donors. Study-wide context: Clustering assigned 70% to 90% of the roughly 380 genotyped donors to the Caucasian-associated ancestry cluster. Overall study findings and caveats: Listed as cytomegalovirus-associated were over 150 TCR beta chains. The availability of immune exposure information extended only to CMV serostatus. In a later analysis, a missense DCLRE1C variant was linked to TCR beta V- and J-gene trimming.

PCR was performed using 60 Vbeta and 13 Jbeta primers. Sequenced by immunoSEQ multiplex PCR; TCRdb stores in-frame clones only, minus some. The profile shows under 200,000 clones, 79% of them singletons. In the case of this clone: Antigen specificity is unknown.

The TCR sequence derives from a middle-aged man in good health and CMV-seronegative. The sample was PBMCs.

CDR3 in DNA: TGTGCCAGGAGCCCCTCGGCGGTCGCGGCCTACGAGCAGTACTTC. This sequence encodes CARSPSAVAAYEQYF. The chain is built from TRBV6-4 and TRBJ2-7; no firm D call. Germline-derived CDR1 and CDR2 are MRHNA and SNTAGT. Trimming removed 9 bases at V and 2 bases at J, with 20 bases between. The CDR3 runs 15 residues.